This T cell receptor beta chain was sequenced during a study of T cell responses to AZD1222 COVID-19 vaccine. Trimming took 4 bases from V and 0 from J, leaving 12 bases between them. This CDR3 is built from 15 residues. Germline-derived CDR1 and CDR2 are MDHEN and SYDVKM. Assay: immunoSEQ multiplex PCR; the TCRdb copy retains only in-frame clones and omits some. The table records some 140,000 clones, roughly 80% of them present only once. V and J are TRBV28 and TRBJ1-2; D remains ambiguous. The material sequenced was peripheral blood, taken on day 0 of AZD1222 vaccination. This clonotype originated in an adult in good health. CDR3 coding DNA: TGTGCCAGCAGTTCCCGGTTCAGGACTAACTATGGCTACACCTTC. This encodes CASSSRFRTNYGYTF.